This section outlines one T cell receptor beta chain sequence together with its context. Its target is not known. The PCR was carried out with 60 Vbeta primers and 13 Jbeta primers. Measured with immunoSEQ multiplex PCR; TCRdb has only the in-frame clones, and not every one. The sample holds about 150,000 clones, more than 70% seen once. This CDR3 is 13 amino acids long. Trimming took off 2 bases at V and 3 bases at J, with 7 bases between the two ends. The germline gives CDR1 MNHEY, CDR2 SMNVEV (reference sequence). This sample is drawn from a study of cytomegalovirus exposure and HLA in healthy donors. Study-level points and caveats: Altogether, more than 150 TCR beta chains were recorded as cytomegalovirus-associated.

This TCR was sampled from a woman aged 40-49 years in good health and CMV-seronegative. The gene calls are TRBV27 and TRBJ1-1; no reliable D call. Input material: PBMCs. The CDR3 reads CASSLRRDTEAFF. In DNA form, the CDR3 reads TGTGCCAGCAGTTTAAGGAGGGACACTGAAGCTTTCTTT.